The 27 T cell receptor beta chains below were found in one sample sequenced in a study of cytomegalovirus exposure and HLA in healthy donors. The primer mix had 60 Vbeta and 13 Jbeta primers. This table comes from immunoSEQ multiplex PCR, and its TCRdb copy is limited to in-frame clones, with some not included. The sample contains 150,000 to 200,000 clones, roughly four fifths of which appear only once. The sample comprised PBMCs. Every receptor here comes from a woman under 40 in good health and CMV-seropositive.

The gene calls are TRBV7-2 and TRBJ1-5; 7 nucleotides line up with TRBD1. V dropped 5 bases and J dropped 5; count of bases not matched to a gene: 6. This CDR3 region has 14 residues. Germline V lookup: CDR1 SGHTA, CDR2 FQGNSA. The CDR3 region is CASSPGQEDQPQHF. Here the CDR3 DNA reads TGTGCCAGCAGCCCAGGACAGGAGGATCAGCCCCAGCATTTT.

This clone was found a few times. The chain joins TRBV7-2 to TRBJ2-3, with 9 bases lining up with TRBD1. The CDR3 has 13 amino acids. The germline CDR1 and CDR2 sequences are SGHTA and FQGNSA. Trimming cost V 6 bases and J 5 bases; bases outside gene matches: 3. CDR3 DNA: TGTGCCAGCAGGGGACAGGGTGAAGATACGCAGTATTTT. Its protein is CASRGQGEDTQYF.

This clone was counted between two and nine times. The chain couples TRBV6-5 to TRBJ1-2, with no clear D. Per germline, CDR1 MNHEY and CDR2 SVGAGI. V lost 0 bases, J lost 0 bases, and 11 bases lay in between. This CDR3 has 16 amino acids. The CDR3 loop is CASSYSTRFANYGYTF. CDR3 in DNA: TGTGCCAGCAGTTACTCTACGCGGTTTGCTAACTATGGCTACACCTTC.

This clone was seen a handful of times. The chain employs TRBV19 and TRBJ2-2, with D maybe TRBD1 (5 bases). This CDR3 is 14 amino acids long. V was shortened by 4 bases and J by 1 base, with 7 bases between the two germline ends. The germline V gene encodes CDR1 LNHDA and CDR2 SQIVND (reference sequence). The chain's CDR3 is CASSRDRNTGELFF. CDR3 sequence (DNA): TGTGCCAGTAGTAGAGACAGGAACACCGGGGAGCTGTTTTTT.

The chain is built from TRBV27 and TRBJ1-4; D ambiguous. V shed 6 bases and J shed 8 bases, with 19 bases lying between them. There are 15 residues in the CDR3. CDR1 MNHEY and CDR2 SMNVEV come from the germline V gene (reference sequence). CDR3 sequence: CASRGFGTGLEKLFF. DNA for the CDR3: TGTGCCAGCAGGGGATTTGGCACGGGGTTAGAAAAACTGTTTTTT.

The chain couples TRBV6-5 to TRBJ1-4; unclear D gene. Trimming shortened V by 0 bases and J by 8 bases, and 16 bases separated the two germline ends. The CDR3 is 16 amino acids. From germline, CDR1 is MNHEY and CDR2 SVGAGI. The CDR3 DNA is TGTGCCAGCAGTTACTCGAGCCCCCTCACGGGGGAAAAACTGTTTTTT. Amino acid sequence: CASSYSSPLTGEKLFF.

The gene calls are TRBV6-5 and TRBJ2-2, with D maybe TRBD1 (6 bases). Germline lookup yields CDR1 MNHEY and CDR2 SVGAGI. Trimming took off 11 bases at V and 2 bases at J, with 18 bases between the two ends. The CDR3 is 15 amino acids. The CDR3 loop reads CAARTRGANTGELFF. The CDR3 bases are TGTGCCGCAAGAACCAGGGGAGCCAACACCGGGGAGCTGTTTTTT.

This clone has more than one count but fewer than ten. The chain carries TRBV10-1 and TRBJ1-1; 8 bases map to TRBD1. Germline assignment: CDR1 WNHNN and CDR2 SYGVQD (reference sequence). The V gene end was trimmed by 5 bases and the J gene end by 4 bases; junction bases not matched to a gene: 12. This CDR3 comprises 16 residues. The CDR3 sequence is CASSTGQVPIGTEAFF. CDR3 nucleotides: TGCGCCAGCAGTACGGGACAGGTGCCTATCGGCACTGAAGCTTTCTTT.

The chain has TRBV7-9 and TRBJ2-1; 10 positions match TRBD2. CDR1 and CDR2 (germline): SEHNR, FQNEAQ (reference sequence). The length of the CDR3 is 15 residues. J was trimmed by 9 bases and V by 3 bases; bases with no gene match: 8. CDR3 in amino acids: CASSFGASGSFEQFF. The CDR3 coding sequence is TGTGCCAGCAGCTTTGGGGCTAGCGGGAGTTTTGAGCAGTTCTTC.

The table lists this clone with a few counts. The chain employs TRBV7-9 and TRBJ1-2; no clear D gene. V lost 4 bases to trimming and J lost 4 bases, with 16 bases between them. The CDR3 consists of 15 residues. Germline CDR1 is SEHNR and CDR2 is FQNEAQ (reference sequence). The CDR3 spells CASSSEAFLGYGYTF. CDR3 coding DNA: TGTGCCAGCAGCTCCGAGGCATTTCTCGGCTATGGCTACACCTTC.

This clone has only one observation. The chain links TRBV9 to TRBJ1-4, with a weak D call TRBD1 (5 bases). Germline V gene lookup returns CDR1 SGDLS and CDR2 YYNGEE. Trimming removed 3 bases from V and 0 bases from J, with 15 bases in between. The CDR3 consists of 17 residues. The CDR3 DNA reads TGTGCCAGCAGCGCTACCGGGGGAGGCGCAACTAATGAAAAACTGTTTTTT. Its protein product is CASSATGGGATNEKLFF.

The chain has TRBV15 and TRBJ2-3, with a tentative D call TRBD1 (6 bases). Germline lookup yields CDR1 LNHNV and CDR2 YYDKDF (reference sequence). This CDR3 contains 16 residues. V lost 4 bases and J 2 bases, leaving 16 bases between the germline ends. CDR3 region: CATSTSGGQLTDTQYF. CDR3 DNA: TGTGCCACCAGCACCTCCGGCGGACAGCTCACAGATACGCAGTATTTT.

This clone was recorded once. The chain recombines TRBV6-1 with TRBJ2-5; 8 nucleotides align to TRBD2. J was trimmed by 1 base and V by 2 bases; bases with no gene match: 6. The CDR3 is made up of 16 amino acids. The germline CDR1 and CDR2 sequences are MNHNS and SASEGT. The CDR3 sequence is CASSERIGGAQETQYF. The CDR3 DNA follows: TGTGCCAGCAGTGAAAGGATCGGGGGGGCCCAAGAGACCCAGTACTTC.

The CDR3 spells CASSIQGSYGYTF. Written as DNA, the CDR3 is TGTGCCAGCAGTATACAGGGATCCTATGGCTACACCTTC. The chain joins TRBV27 to TRBJ1-2, with D maybe TRBD1 (6 bases). The CDR3 is made up of 13 amino acids. CDR1 and CDR2 from the germline V gene are MNHEY and SMNVEV (reference sequence). The germline V and J ends were trimmed by 5 bases and 4 bases, with 11 bases remaining between them.

This clone has a single count. The V and J genes are TRBV28 and TRBJ1-1; D is undetermined. The CDR3 runs 15 residues. V shed 4 bases and J shed 0 bases, with 12 bases lying between them. Germline values: CDR1 MDHEN, CDR2 SYDVKM. The DNA of the CDR3 is TGTGCCAGCAGTTCCCTCTTAGCCATGAACACTGAAGCTTTCTTT. The encoded protein is CASSSLLAMNTEAFF.

This chain joins TRBV11-3 and TRBJ2-7, with 8 nucleotides matching TRBD2. The CDR3 has 15 amino acids. V was pared by 1 base and J by 3 bases, with 5 bases of the junction left unmatched. Germline V gene sequence: CDR1 SGHNT, CDR2 YENEEA. The CDR3, as DNA: TGTGCCAGCAGCTTAGGAGGCAGCGGGAGCTACGAGCAGTACTTC. Amino acids: CASSLGGSGSYEQYF.

This clone showed up just once. The chain carries TRBV5-1 and TRBJ2-1; 12 bases agree with TRBD1. The CDR3 totals 14 residues. Germline V gene lookup returns CDR1 SGHRS and CDR2 YFSETQ. Unmatched junction bases numbered 2, after V lost 3 bases and J lost 7 bases. This CDR3 is CASSWDRGRNEQFF. The DNA of the CDR3 is TGCGCCAGCAGCTGGGACAGGGGGCGGAATGAGCAGTTCTTC.

The chain is built from TRBV10-2 and TRBJ2-3; TRBD2 matches at 10 bases. The CDR3 consists of 14 residues. Germline V gives CDR1 WSHSY, CDR2 SAAADI. V shed 8 bases, J shed 6 bases, and the junction held 8 bases outside the gene matches. The CDR3 loop reads CASEKREGGDTQYF. The CDR3 DNA reads TGCGCCAGCGAAAAGCGGGAGGGGGGGGATACGCAGTATTTT.

The rearrangement uses TRBV9 and TRBJ2-2, with 7 bases fitting TRBD2. The CDR3 covers 19 residues. Germline CDR1 reads SGDLS; CDR2 reads YYNGEE. J gave up 0 bases and V 4 bases, and 15 bases lay outside the gene matches. CDR3 sequence (DNA): TGTGCCAGCAGCCACGCACCCTCGAGGGGAGGGCCGAACACCGGGGAGCTGTTTTTT. It yields the protein CASSHAPSRGGPNTGELFF.

The chain employs TRBV4-3 and TRBJ2-7; 10 positions match TRBD1. The CDR3 is 15 residues long. Germline V lookup: CDR1 LGHNA, CDR2 YSLEER. V trimming: 3 bases; J trimming: 2 bases; junction bases outside the gene matches: 4. The CDR3 DNA reads as TGCGCCAGCAGCCATCTAGGACAGGGGGCCTACGAGCAGTACTTC. It codes for CASSHLGQGAYEQYF.

V is TRBV19 and J is TRBJ1-5, with 8 positions matching TRBD1. Germline V lookup: CDR1 LNHDA, CDR2 SQIVND (reference sequence). The CDR3 covers 18 residues. V lost 1 base to trimming and J lost 2 bases; unmatched junction nucleotides: 10. Written as DNA, the CDR3 is TGTGCCAGTAGTATAGGGCAAGCAGGGGGCTACGGCAATCAGCCCCAGCATTTT. Translation: CASSIGQAGGYGNQPQHF.

The CDR3 is CASSPAGLGEKLFF. The DNA of the CDR3 is TGTGCCAGCAGTCCGGCGGGGTTAGGGGAAAAACTGTTTTTT. This sequence joins TRBV2 and TRBJ1-4; D call uncertain. V was pared by 5 bases and J by 8 bases, with 15 bases between. Germline V gene lookup returns CDR1 SNHLY and CDR2 FYNNEI. CDR3 length equals 14 residues.

The gene calls are TRBV4-3 and TRBJ2-7; TRBD2 agrees at 7 bases. The CDR3 totals 17 residues. V was pared by 1 base and J by 4 bases, with 13 bases of the junction left unmatched. CDR1 LGHNA and CDR2 YSLEER come from the germline V gene. CDR3 region: CASSQVMGGSLGYEQYF. CDR3 nucleotide sequence: TGCGCCAGCAGCCAAGTGATGGGCGGGAGTCTGGGTTACGAGCAGTACTTC.

The rearrangement links TRBV5-4 to TRBJ1-5; D call uncertain. This CDR3 spans 15 amino acids. Trimming took 0 bases from V and 1 from J, leaving 8 bases between them. Germline V CDR1 and CDR2: SGHNT, YYREEE (reference sequence). CDR3 nucleotide sequence: TGTGCCAGCAGCTTGGGGCCCAAAAGCAATCAGCCCCAGCATTTT. Protein: CASSLGPKSNQPQHF.

The chain carries TRBV27 and TRBJ1-1; D remains ambiguous. V lost 3 bases and J 4 bases, leaving 9 bases between the germline ends. The CDR3 runs 13 residues. Germline V gene sequence: CDR1 MNHEY, CDR2 SMNVEV (reference sequence). The CDR3: CASSFPGGTEAFF. The DNA for the CDR3 is TGTGCCAGCAGTTTCCCGGGTGGCACTGAAGCTTTCTTT.

The gene calls are TRBV18 and TRBJ2-7, with 7 bases aligning to TRBD2. With V trimmed by 4 bases and J by 2 bases, 5 bases remained unmatched. This CDR3 comprises 14 residues. Germline CDR1 and CDR2: KGHSH and LQKENI. Here the CDR3 DNA reads TGTGCCAGCTCACGTGCGGGGGAGACCTACGAGCAGTACTTC. Its translation is CASSRAGETYEQYF.

This CDR3 reads CASSLAQGNTGELFF. CDR3 DNA: TGCGCCAGCAGCTTGGCACAGGGGAACACCGGGGAGCTGTTTTTT. The V and J genes are TRBV5-1 and TRBJ2-2, with D perhaps TRBD1 (6 bases). The CDR3 is 15 amino acids. Germline CDR1 is SGHRS and CDR2 is YFSETQ. V lost 0 bases, J lost 1 base, and 7 bases lay in between.